A single sample gave rise to the 12 T cell receptor beta chains below, sequenced in a study of graft-versus-host responses after intestinal transplantation. Here immunoSEQ multiplex PCR was the method, and the copy in TCRdb shows in-frame clones only, minus some. The sample holds about 88,000 clones, 85% to 95% seen once. These TCRs are of unknown antigen specificity. Specimen: unstimulated CD4+ T cells sorted from spleen or lymph node cells, collected before transplant. Receptors were obtained from a human donor who was the organ donor for an intestinal transplant.

This clone was recorded only once. This chain connects TRBV5-5 to TRBJ2-6, with D tentatively TRBD2 (5 bases). The CDR3 has 18 residues. CDR1 and CDR2 from the germline V gene are SGHKS and YYEKEE (reference sequence). The V gene lost 9 bases and the J gene lost 0 bases, with 22 bases spanning the gap. This chain's CDR3 is CATHHGPGLPSGANVLTF. CDR3 nucleotides: TGTGCCACCCACCACGGTCCCGGACTGCCCTCTGGGGCCAACGTCCTGACTTTC.

This clone was seen many times. V is TRBV6-5 and J is TRBJ2-2; TRBD1 matches at 8 bases. This CDR3 comprises 15 residues. Per germline, CDR1 MNHEY and CDR2 SVGAGI. The ends lost 2 bases at V and 9 bases at J; junction bases unmatched: 8. DNA of the CDR3: TGTGCCAGCAGTTACCCCGACAGGGGTAGTCGGGAGCTGTTTTTT. As protein: CASSYPDRGSRELFF.

In its sample, this clone was seen once. This CDR3 is CASSYQREGPRETQYF. The CDR3 DNA is TGTGCCAGCAGCTATCAGCGGGAGGGCCCTCGGGAGACCCAGTACTTC. The V gene is TRBV5-4, the J gene TRBJ2-5; 10 bases are shared with TRBD2. Losses at the gene ends were 3 bases for V and 5 bases for J; bases not matched to a gene: 10. The germline gives CDR1 SGHNT, CDR2 YYREEE (reference sequence). This CDR3 contains 16 residues.

V usage is TRBV5-4 and J usage is TRBJ2-1; weak D call: TRBD2 (6 bases). Germline V lookup: CDR1 SGHNT, CDR2 YYREEE (reference sequence). The CDR3 is 13 residues long. V was shortened by 2 bases and J by 9 bases, with 12 bases between the two germline ends. The CDR3 coding sequence is TGTGCCAGCAGCTTAATGACTAGTAGTGAGCAGTTCTTC. Protein sequence: CASSLMTSSEQFF.

The rearrangement joins TRBV5-6 to TRBJ1-4; D gene unclear. Trimming removed 0 bases at V and 2 bases at J, with 5 bases between. CDR3 length: 14 residues. The germline gives CDR1 SGHDT, CDR2 YYEEEE. The CDR3 DNA follows: TGTGCCAGCAGCTTGGACCAGACTAATGAAAAACTGTTTTTT. Its translation is CASSLDQTNEKLFF.

The chain combines TRBV7-8 with TRBJ1-2, with D perhaps matching TRBD1 (5 bases). The V gene's germline CDR1 is SGHVS and CDR2 FQNEAQ. V dropped 6 bases and J dropped 5 bases, with 19 bases sitting between them. There are 15 residues in the CDR3. CDR3 DNA: TGTGCCAGCAGTGAAGCGGGTAGGGGAGGTTATGGCTACACCTTC. Its translation is CASSEAGRGGYGYTF.

The J gene is TRBJ1-1, the V gene TRBV11-2; D uncertain. CDR1 and CDR2 from the germline V gene are SGHAT and FQNNGV. The CDR3 runs 16 residues. The ends were cut back, 3 bases at V and 1 base at J, with 15 bases in the middle. The DNA of the CDR3 is TGTGCCAGCAGCTTTTTCCCCCCGGGTCCGAACACTGAAGCTTTCTTT. Amino acid sequence: CASSFFPPGPNTEAFF.

The CDR3 DNA sequence: TGTGCCAGCAGCTTAGGCGGGGCCAAAAACATTCAGTACTTC. Its protein is CASSLGGAKNIQYF. V gene TRBV7-8 combines with J gene TRBJ2-4; perhaps TRBD2 as D (5 bases). Germline loops: CDR1 SGHVS, CDR2 FQNEAQ. The CDR3 length is 14 residues. Trimming took 1 base from V and 1 from J, leaving 5 bases between them. Full variable domain (missing parts from reference TRBV7-8 and TRBJ2-4): GAGVSQSPRYKVAKRGQDVALRCDPISGHVSLFWYQQALGQGPEFLTYFQNEAQLDKSGLPSDRFFAERPEGSVSTLKIQRTQQEDSAVYLCASSLGGAKNIQYFGAGTRLSVL.

The chain employs TRBV28 and TRBJ2-7; perhaps TRBD2 as D (7 bases). Trimming stripped 5 bases from V and 2 bases from J, with 13 bases between. Per the germline V gene, CDR1 is MDHEN and CDR2 is SYDVKM. This CDR3 has 14 amino acids. This CDR3 is CASSEAGATYEQYF. The CDR3 nucleotides read TGTGCCAGCAGTGAGGCGGGGGCGACCTACGAGCAGTACTTC.

V gene TRBV6-5 combines with J gene TRBJ1-1; perhaps TRBD1 as D (5 bases). V lost 1 base and J lost 0, with 9 bases in between. The germline gives CDR1 MNHEY, CDR2 SVGAGI. There are 15 residues in the CDR3. CDR3 DNA sequence: TGTGCCAGCAGTTACTTATCAGGGTTGAACACTGAAGCTTTCTTT. It is translated as CASSYLSGLNTEAFF.

With regard to this clone: The junction differs from germline at one of its ends, possibly a read error. The chain couples TRBV6-5 to TRBJ2-7, with TRBD1 matching over 7 bases. This CDR3 region has 13 residues. Germline assignment: CDR1 MNHEY and CDR2 SVGAGI. The CDR3 nucleotides are TGTGCCAGCAGTTACTCAGGGGGCGGTCCTACCGACTTC. Protein: CASSYSGGGPTDF.

The chain uses TRBV5-4 and TRBJ1-3; the D gene is possibly TRBD1 (5 bases). Between the trimmed V and J ends, which lost 1 base and 2 bases, there was a span of 10 bases. The germline CDR1 and CDR2 sequences are SGHNT and YYREEE (reference sequence). The CDR3 consists of 15 residues. CDR3 nucleotides: TGTGCCAGCAGCTTGTCCCCAGGGACTGGAAACACCATATATTTT. Translation gives CASSLSPGTGNTIYF. Variable domain in full (rest from reference TRBV5-4 and TRBJ1-3): ETGVTQSPTHLIKTRGQQVTLRCSSQSGHNTVSWYQQALGQGPQFIFQYYREEENGRGNFPPRFSGLQFPNYSSELNVNALELDDSALYLCASSLSPGTGNTIYFGEGSWLTVV.